This T cell receptor (beta chain) was identified in a study of blood T cell repertoires in COVID-19. Study-level background: Samples of COVID-19 (acute and convalescent) were obtained from the United States, Italy and Spain. T cells, B-cell-depleted T cells, or PBMCs supplied cDNA or gDNA.

Authors' methods: Estimation of nucleated cell counts relied on the amplification of reference gene primers. Assay used: immunoSEQ multiplex PCR; TCRdb lists only in-frame clones, some missing. V and J calls and clone size follow that table, whereas D and trimming were derived from the DNA. The table records some 210,000 clones, roughly four fifths of them present only once. The sequence derives from a woman in her thirties or forties with acute or convalescent COVID-19. Sequenced: peripheral blood.

DNA for the CDR3: TGTGCCAGCAGCTTAAACGCGGGAGGGCCGGAAGATACGCAGTATTTT. Translating it yields CASSLNAGGPEDTQYF. The gene calls are TRBV7-2 and TRBJ2-3, with 9 bases identical to TRBD2. Trimming at V came to 2 bases and at J to 5 bases, leaving 8 bases not matched to a gene. This CDR3 is built from 16 residues. Germline V gene sequence: CDR1 SGHTA, CDR2 FQGNSA.